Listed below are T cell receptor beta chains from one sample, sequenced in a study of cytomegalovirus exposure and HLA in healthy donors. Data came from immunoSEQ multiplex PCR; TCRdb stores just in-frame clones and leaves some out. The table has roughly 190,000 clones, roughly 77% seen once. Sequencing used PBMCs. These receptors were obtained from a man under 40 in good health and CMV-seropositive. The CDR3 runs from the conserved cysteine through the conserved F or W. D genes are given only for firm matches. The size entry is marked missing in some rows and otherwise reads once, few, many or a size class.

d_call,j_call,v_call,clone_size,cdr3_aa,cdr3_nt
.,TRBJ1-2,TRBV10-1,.,CASSQPGQSYYGYTF,TGCGCCAGCAGCCAACCGGGACAATCCTACTATGGCTACACCTTC
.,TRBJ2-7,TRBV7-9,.,CASSLVYERYF,TGTGCCAGCAGCTTAGTCTACGAGCGGTACTTC
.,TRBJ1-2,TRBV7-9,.,CASSPYRDKYGYTF,TGTGCCAGCAGTCCGTACCGGGACAAGTATGGCTACACCTTC
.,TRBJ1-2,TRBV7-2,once,CASSLVRGGYTF,TGTGCCAGCAGCTTAGTCAGGGGAGGCTACACCTTC
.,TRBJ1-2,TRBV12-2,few,CASRKGGRDYGYTF,TGTGCAAGTCGCAAAGGAGGGAGGGACTATGGCTACACCTTC
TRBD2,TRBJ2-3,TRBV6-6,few,CASSYAGGPPDTQYF,TGTGCCAGCAGTTACGCGGGAGGGCCTCCAGATACGCAGTATTTT
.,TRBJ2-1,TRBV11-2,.,CASSESYFNEQFF,TGTGCCAGCAGCGAGAGCTATTTCAATGAGCAGTTCTTC
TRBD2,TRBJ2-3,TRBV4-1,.,CASSPSGSGRVVGTDTQYF,TGCGCCAGCAGCCCCTCGGGCAGCGGGAGGGTAGTCGGAACAGATACGCAGTATTTT
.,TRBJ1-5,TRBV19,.,CASRGEAGNQPQHF,TGTGCCAGTAGGGGGGAGGCGGGAAATCAGCCCCAGCATTTT
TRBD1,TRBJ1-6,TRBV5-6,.,CASNLARTGFWSPLHF,TGTGCCAGCAACTTAGCCAGGACAGGGTTCTGGTCACCCCTCCACTTT
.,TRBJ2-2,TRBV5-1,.,CASRQDAGELFF,TGCGCCAGCAGACAAGATGCCGGGGAGCTGTTTTTT
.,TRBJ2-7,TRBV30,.,CAWRTSSYEQYF,TGTGCCTGGAGAACTAGTTCCTACGAGCAGTACTTC
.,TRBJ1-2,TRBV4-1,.,CASSQTSYDYGYTF,TGCGCCAGCAGCCAGACTTCGTATGACTATGGCTACACCTTC
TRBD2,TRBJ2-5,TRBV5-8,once,CASSSEGWGLAGVETQYF,TGTGCCAGCAGCTCCGAAGGGTGGGGACTAGCGGGAGTGGAGACCCAGTACTTC
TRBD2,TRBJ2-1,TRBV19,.,CASSVALGTSMNEQFF,TGTGCCAGTAGTGTCGCACTCGGGACTAGCATGAATGAGCAGTTCTTC
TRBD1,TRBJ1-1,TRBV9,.,CASSAGQGARNTEAFF,TGTGCCAGCAGCGCAGGACAGGGGGCGAGGAACACTGAAGCTTTCTTT
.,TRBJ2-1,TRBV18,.,CASSGGNSYNEQFF,TGTGCCAGCTCGGGCGGGAACTCCTACAATGAGCAGTTCTTC
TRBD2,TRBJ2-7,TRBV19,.,CASRLAGTYEQYF,TGTGCCAGTAGACTAGCGGGTACCTACGAGCAGTACTTC
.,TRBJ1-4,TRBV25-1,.,CASSEVRVATNEKLFF,TGTGCCAGCAGTGAAGTGAGGGTTGCAACTAATGAAAAACTGTTTTTT
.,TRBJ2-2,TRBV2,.,CASSKDGLITGELFF,TGTGCCAGCAGCAAAGATGGACTGATCACCGGGGAGCTGTTTTTT
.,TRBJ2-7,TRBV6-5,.,CASSYQAGYEQYF,TGTGCCAGCAGTTACCAGGCAGGGTACGAGCAGTACTTC
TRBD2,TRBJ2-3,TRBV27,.,CASGRGSTDTQYF,TGTGCCAGCGGGAGGGGTAGTACAGATACGCAGTATTTT
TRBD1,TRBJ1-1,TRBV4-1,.,CASSPGQGARTEAFF,TGCGCCAGCAGCCCGGGACAGGGGGCTAGAACTGAAGCTTTCTTT
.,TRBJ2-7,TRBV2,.,CASMAQGLYEQYF,TGTGCCAGCATGGCACAGGGCCTCTACGAGCAGTACTTC
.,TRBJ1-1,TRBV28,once,CASSLDPVYTEAFF,TGTGCCAGCAGTCTTGATCCAGTATACACTGAAGCTTTCTTT
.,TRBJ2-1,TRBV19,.,CASSIGAGASYNEQFF,TGTGCCAGTAGTATAGGCGCGGGGGCCTCCTACAATGAGCAGTTCTTC
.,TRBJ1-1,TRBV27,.,CASSLTSQGLNTEAFF,TGTGCCAGCAGTTTAACATCACAGGGCCTGAACACTGAAGCTTTCTTT
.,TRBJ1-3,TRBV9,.,CASSVGQGTSGNTIYF,TGTGCCAGCAGCGTAGGGCAGGGGACCTCTGGAAACACCATATATTTT
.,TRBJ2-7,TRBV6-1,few,CASRLASYEQYF,TGTGCCAGCAGGCTAGCCTCCTACGAGCAGTACTTC
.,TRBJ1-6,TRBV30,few,CAWSSYTYNSPLHF,TGTGCCTGGAGTAGTTACACCTATAATTCACCCCTCCACTTT
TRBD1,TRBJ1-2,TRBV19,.,CASRMDRVDGYTF,TGTGCCAGTAGGATGGACAGGGTGGATGGCTACACCTTC
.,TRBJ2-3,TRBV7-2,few,CASSLGGALDDTQYF,TGTGCCAGCAGCCTGGGGGGGGCCCTGGACGATACGCAGTATTTT
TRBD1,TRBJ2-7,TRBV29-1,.,CSVVWTGPYEQYF,TGCAGCGTTGTATGGACAGGGCCCTACGAGCAGTACTTC
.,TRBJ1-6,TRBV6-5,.,CASSFYNSPLHF,TGTGCCAGCAGTTTCTACAATTCACCCCTCCACTTT
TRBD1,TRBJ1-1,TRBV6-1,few,CASSDMGQGNTEAFF,TGTGCCAGCAGCGACATGGGACAGGGAAACACTGAAGCTTTCTTT
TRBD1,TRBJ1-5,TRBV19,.,CASSPTGFSNQPQHF,TGTGCCAGTAGCCCGACAGGGTTTAGCAATCAGCCCCAGCATTTT
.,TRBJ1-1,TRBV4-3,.,CASRQVQGGSTEAFF,TGCGCCAGCAGACAAGTACAGGGAGGGAGCACTGAAGCTTTCTTT
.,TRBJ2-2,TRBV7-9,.,CASSDTPGTGELFF,TGTGCCAGCAGCGATACCCCAGGGACCGGGGAGCTGTTTTTT
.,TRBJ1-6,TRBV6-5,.,CASSYGLNSPLHF,TGTGCCAGCAGTTACGGACTAAATTCACCCCTCCACTTT
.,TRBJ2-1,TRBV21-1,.,CASSSGREVAQFF,TGTGCCAGCTCTAGCGGGAGAGAGGTGGCGCAGTTCTTC
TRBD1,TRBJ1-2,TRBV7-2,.,CASSSNTGQGYGYTF,TGTGCCAGCAGCTCGAACACCGGACAGGGCTATGGCTACACCTTC
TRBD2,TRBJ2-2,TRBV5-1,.,CASSSLAGPGGGELFF,TGCGCCAGCAGCTCACTAGCGGGGCCTGGGGGCGGGGAGCTGTTTTTT